This T cell receptor beta chain was found in a study of post-analysis software for immune sequencing data. The study's findings and limits: Roughly five TRBV segments appeared more often in patients than in controls, and TRBV5-6, TRBV5-1 and TRBV20-1 were among these. Controls' normalized Chao1 diversity significantly exceeded that of multiple sclerosis patients. Batch-matched samples strongly co-clustered by F measure.

A remark on this clonotype: Its specificity is unknown.

Germline V gene sequence: CDR1 MDHEN, CDR2 SYDVKM. The CDR3 is 17 residues long. J gave up 7 bases and V 3 bases, and 18 bases lay outside the gene matches. Included in the TCR beta cDNA libraries were unique molecular identifiers. TCRdb analysed the PCR reads with MiXCR anew, one entry per CDR3 protein. Here the sample spans around 770,000 distinct CDR3 sequences, about 45% being singletons. The receptor was isolated from a girl under 18 with multiple sclerosis. The V call is TRBV28, the J call TRBJ2-7; 7 nucleotides match TRBD2. Sequenced material: blood. CDR3 nucleotide sequence: TGTGCCAGCAGTTTCCTCGGGGGGACTAACTGGCTTGCGGAGCAGTACTTC. Its protein is CASSFLGGTNWLAEQYF. Supplemented by reference TRBV28 and TRBJ2-7, the full variable domain reads DVKVTQSSRYLVKRTGEKVFLECVQDMDHENMFWYRQDPGLGLRLIYFSYDVKMKEKGDIPEGYSVSREKKERFSLILESASTNQTSMYLCASSFLGGTNWLAEQYFGPGTRLTVT.